One and the same sample provided the 5 T cell receptor beta chains below, sequenced in a study of metastatic and nonmetastatic thyroid tumors. There were no patients who had received any treatment before thyroid surgery. TCRdb reanalyzed the PCR reads via MiXCR. Here the sample spans roughly 32,000 clones, under 20% being singletons. Sequences were obtained from blood. Every receptor here comes from a female donor with papillary thyroid cancer or a benign thyroid nodule (not recorded which). Some clones in this sample may be carry-over from other donors' samples.

With respect to this clone: A much more abundant neighbour one base away suggests this may be a read error. The chain couples TRBV9 to TRBJ1-1, with D possibly matching TRBD1 (5 bases). V was clipped by 1 base and J by 5 bases, with 15 bases between them. The germline V gene encodes CDR1 SGDLS and CDR2 YYNGEE. The CDR3 loop spans 15 amino acids. CDR3 loop: CASSVSPGGATEAFF. CDR3 DNA: TGTGCCAGCAGCGTAAGCCCAGGAGGGGCGACTGAAGCTTTCTTT. The full variable domain, completed using reference TRBV9 and TRBJ1-1, is DSGVTQTPKHLITATGQRVTLRCSPRSGDLSVYWYQQSLDQGLQFLIQYYNGEERAKGNILERFSAQQFPDLHSELNLSSLELGDSALYFCASSVSPGGATEAFFGQGTRLTVV.

This chain joins TRBV5-1 and TRBJ1-5, with 7 bases fitting TRBD1. After removal of 0 bases from V and 5 bases from J, the junction contained 5 bases not matched to a gene. Germline V gene sequence: CDR1 SGHRS, CDR2 YFSETQ. The CDR3 spans 15 residues. CDR3 protein: CASSLAGTEYQPQHF. In nucleotides, the CDR3 is TGCGCCAGCAGCTTGGCCGGGACAGAGTATCAGCCCCAGCATTTT.

This sequence joins TRBV20-1 and TRBJ1-1; D is undetermined. Germline V gives CDR1 DFQATT, CDR2 SNEGSKA (reference sequence). The CDR3 has 8 amino acids. CDR3 nucleotides: TGCATCGCAGCCCTGGCTTTCTTT. Its protein product is CIAALAFF.

Note on this clone: The CDR3 carries no conserved terminal phenylalanine or tryptophan, so it likely arises from a read error. This sequence joins TRBV12-3 or TRBV12-4 and TRBJ2-7; possible D gene TRBD1, 6 bases. The CDR3 spans 12 residues. CDR3 protein: CASSPQGTEQYL. Here the CDR3 DNA reads TGTGCAAGCAGCCCCCAGGGGACGGAGCAGTACTTA.

CDR3 region: CASSQNVGYNEQFF. CDR3 bases: TGTGCCAGCAGCCAAAATGTAGGCTACAATGAGCAGTTCTTC. This chain connects TRBV7-2 to TRBJ2-1; D remains ambiguous. CDR1 is SGHTA, CDR2 FQGNSA, per germline. V dropped 5 bases and J dropped 3 bases, with 11 bases sitting between them. The CDR3 is 14 amino acids. The entire variable domain, with the rest obtained from reference TRBV7-2 and TRBJ2-1, is as follows: GAGVSQSPSNKVTEKGKDVELRCDPISGHTALYWYRQSLGQGLEFLIYFQGNSAPDKSGLPSDRFSAERTGGSVSTLTIQRTQQEDSAVYLCASSQNVGYNEQFFGPGTRLTVL.